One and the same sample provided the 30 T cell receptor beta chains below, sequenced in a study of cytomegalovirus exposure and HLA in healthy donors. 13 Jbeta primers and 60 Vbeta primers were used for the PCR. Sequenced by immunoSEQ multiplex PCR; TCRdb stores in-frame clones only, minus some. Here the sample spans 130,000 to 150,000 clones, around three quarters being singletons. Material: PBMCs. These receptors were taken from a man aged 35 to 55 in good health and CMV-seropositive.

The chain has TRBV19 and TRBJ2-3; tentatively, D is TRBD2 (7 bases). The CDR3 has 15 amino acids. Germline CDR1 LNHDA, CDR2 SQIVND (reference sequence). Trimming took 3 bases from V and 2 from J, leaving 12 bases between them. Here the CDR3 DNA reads TGTGCCAGTAGTATTACAGGGACTATCACAGATACGCAGTATTTT. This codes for CASSITGTITDTQYF.

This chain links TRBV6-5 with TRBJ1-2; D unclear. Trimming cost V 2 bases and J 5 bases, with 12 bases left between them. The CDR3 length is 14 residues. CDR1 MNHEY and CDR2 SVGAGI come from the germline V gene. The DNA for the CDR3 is TGTGCCAGCAGTTACCGTTCAGCGATGTATGGCTACACCTTC. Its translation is CASSYRSAMYGYTF.

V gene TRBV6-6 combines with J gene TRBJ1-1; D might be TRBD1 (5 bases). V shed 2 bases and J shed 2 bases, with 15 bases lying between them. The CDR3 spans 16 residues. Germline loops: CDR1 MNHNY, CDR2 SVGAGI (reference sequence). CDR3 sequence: CASSYPLGRENTEAFF. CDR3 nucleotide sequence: TGTGCCAGCAGTTACCCCCTCGGCAGGGAAAACACTGAAGCTTTCTTT.

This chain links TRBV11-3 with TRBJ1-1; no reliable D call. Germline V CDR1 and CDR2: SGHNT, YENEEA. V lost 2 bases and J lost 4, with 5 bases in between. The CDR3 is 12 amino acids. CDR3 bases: TGTGCCAGCAGCTTATCGGGCACTGAAGCTTTCTTT. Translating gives CASSLSGTEAFF.

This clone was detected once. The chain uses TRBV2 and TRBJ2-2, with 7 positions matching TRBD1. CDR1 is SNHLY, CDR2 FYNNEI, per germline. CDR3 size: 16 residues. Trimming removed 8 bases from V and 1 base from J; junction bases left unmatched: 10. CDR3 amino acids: CASVSNRDRNTGELFF. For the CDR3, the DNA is TGTGCCAGCGTATCGAACCGGGACAGGAACACCGGGGAGCTGTTTTTT.

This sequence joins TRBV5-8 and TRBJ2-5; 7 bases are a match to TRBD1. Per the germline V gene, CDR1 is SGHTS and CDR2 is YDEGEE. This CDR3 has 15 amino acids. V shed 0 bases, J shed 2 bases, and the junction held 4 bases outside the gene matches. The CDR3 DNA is TGTGCCAGCAGCTTGGCGGGACAGTATCAAGAGACCCAGTACTTC. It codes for CASSLAGQYQETQYF.

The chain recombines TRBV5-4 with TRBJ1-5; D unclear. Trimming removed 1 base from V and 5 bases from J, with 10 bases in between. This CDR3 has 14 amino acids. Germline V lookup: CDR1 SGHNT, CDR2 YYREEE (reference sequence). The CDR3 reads CASSLFGRDQPQHF. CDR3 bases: TGTGCCAGCAGCTTGTTTGGCCGGGATCAGCCCCAGCATTTT.

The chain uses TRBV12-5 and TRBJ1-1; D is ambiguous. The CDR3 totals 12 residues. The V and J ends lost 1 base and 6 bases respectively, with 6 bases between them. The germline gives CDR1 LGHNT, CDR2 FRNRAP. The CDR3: CASGLGGAEAFF. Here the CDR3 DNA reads TGTGCTAGTGGTTTGGGAGGCGCTGAAGCTTTCTTT.

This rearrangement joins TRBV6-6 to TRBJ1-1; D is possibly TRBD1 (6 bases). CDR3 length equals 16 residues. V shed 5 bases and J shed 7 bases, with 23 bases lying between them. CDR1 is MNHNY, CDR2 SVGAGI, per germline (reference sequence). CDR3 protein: CASSGIDRSRGGEAFF. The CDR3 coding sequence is TGTGCCAGCAGTGGGATCGACAGGTCTCGGGGTGGTGAAGCTTTCTTT.

Here the CDR3 reads CASSQSNQGLWAQYF. CDR3 bases: TGCGCCAGCAGCCAGTCGAACCAGGGCTTATGGGCCCAGTACTTC. The chain uses TRBV4-3 and TRBJ2-5, with D perhaps matching TRBD1 (5 bases). V lost 3 bases to trimming and J lost 9 bases, with 20 bases between them. The CDR3 totals 15 residues. Per the germline V gene, CDR1 is LGHNA and CDR2 is YSLEER.

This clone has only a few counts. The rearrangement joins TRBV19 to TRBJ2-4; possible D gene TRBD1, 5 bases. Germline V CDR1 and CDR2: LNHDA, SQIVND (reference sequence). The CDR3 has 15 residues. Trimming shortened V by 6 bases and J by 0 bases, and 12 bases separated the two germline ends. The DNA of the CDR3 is TGTGCCAGTAGATTGGGGCCGGGAGCCAAAAACATTCAGTACTTC. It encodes CASRLGPGAKNIQYF. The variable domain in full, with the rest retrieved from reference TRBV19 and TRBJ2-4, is DGGITQSPKYLFRKEGQNVTLSCEQNLNHDAMYWYRQDPGQGLRLIYYSQIVNDFQKGDIAEGYSVSREKKESFPLTVTSAQKNPTAFYLCASRLGPGAKNIQYFGAGTRLSVL.

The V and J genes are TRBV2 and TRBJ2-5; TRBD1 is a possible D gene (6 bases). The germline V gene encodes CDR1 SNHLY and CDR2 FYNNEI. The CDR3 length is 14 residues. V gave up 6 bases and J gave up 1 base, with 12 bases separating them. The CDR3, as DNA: TGTGCCAGCAGGAGGACAGTAAGCCAAGAGACCCAGTACTTC. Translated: CASRRTVSQETQYF.

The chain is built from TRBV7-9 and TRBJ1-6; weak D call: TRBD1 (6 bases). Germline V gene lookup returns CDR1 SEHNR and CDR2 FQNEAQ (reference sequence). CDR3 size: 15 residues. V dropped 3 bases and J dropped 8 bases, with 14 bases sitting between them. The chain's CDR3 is CASSLTGFRDSPLHF. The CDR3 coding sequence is TGTGCCAGCAGCTTGACAGGCTTTAGGGATTCACCCCTCCACTTT.

This CDR3 is CASSSLAGGLYNEQFF. The CDR3 DNA reads TGTGCCAGCAGCTCACTAGCGGGAGGGCTCTACAATGAGCAGTTCTTC. The chain couples TRBV11-2 to TRBJ2-1; 13 nucleotides agree with TRBD2. The CDR3 contains 16 residues. Germline values: CDR1 SGHAT, CDR2 FQNNGV. The V gene end was trimmed by 4 bases and the J gene end by 3 bases; junction bases not matched to a gene: 3.

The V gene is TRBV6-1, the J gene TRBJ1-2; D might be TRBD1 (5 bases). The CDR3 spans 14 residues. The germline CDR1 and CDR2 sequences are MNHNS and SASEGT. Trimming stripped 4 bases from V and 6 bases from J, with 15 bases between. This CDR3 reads CASSGQGEANGYTF. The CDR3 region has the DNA TGTGCCAGCAGTGGTCAGGGCGAGGCAAATGGCTACACCTTC.

The CDR3 sequence: CASSLGQLSSYNEQFF. The DNA for the CDR3 is TGTGCCAGCAGCTTGGGACAGCTGAGCTCCTACAATGAGCAGTTCTTC. V usage is TRBV5-4 and J usage is TRBJ2-1; maybe TRBD1 (5 bases). Germline loops: CDR1 SGHNT, CDR2 YYREEE (reference sequence). V was cut by 0 bases and J by 0 bases, with 10 bases left in between. The CDR3 spans 16 residues.

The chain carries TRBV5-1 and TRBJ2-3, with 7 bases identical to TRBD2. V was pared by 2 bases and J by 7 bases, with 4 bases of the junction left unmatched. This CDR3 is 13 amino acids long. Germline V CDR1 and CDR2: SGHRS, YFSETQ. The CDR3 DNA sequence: TGCGCCAGCAGCTTACGGGGAGGGAATACGCAGTATTTT. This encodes CASSLRGGNTQYF.

As DNA, the CDR3 is TGTGCCACCAGCAGAGTGGGGACAGGGAACACCGGGGAGCTGTTTTTT. It is translated as CATSRVGTGNTGELFF. The rearrangement links TRBV15 to TRBJ2-2; 8 nucleotides match TRBD1. Germline V gene lookup returns CDR1 LNHNV and CDR2 YYDKDF (reference sequence). The CDR3 is made up of 16 amino acids. Trimming at V came to 1 base and at J to 1 base, leaving 2 bases not matched to a gene.

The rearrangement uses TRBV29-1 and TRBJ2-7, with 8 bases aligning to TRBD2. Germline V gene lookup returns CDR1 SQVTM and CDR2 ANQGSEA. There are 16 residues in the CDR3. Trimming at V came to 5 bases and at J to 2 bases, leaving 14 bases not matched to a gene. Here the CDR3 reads CSVKGVAGQVAYEQYF. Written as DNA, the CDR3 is TGCAGCGTTAAGGGGGTAGCGGGACAAGTCGCCTACGAGCAGTACTTC.

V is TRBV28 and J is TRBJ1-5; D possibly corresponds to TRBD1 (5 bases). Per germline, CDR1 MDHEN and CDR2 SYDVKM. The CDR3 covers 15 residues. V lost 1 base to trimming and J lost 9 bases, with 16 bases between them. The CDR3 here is CASSLYRRVKRPQHF. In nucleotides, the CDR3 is TGTGCCAGCAGTTTATACAGGAGGGTCAAGCGGCCCCAGCATTTT.

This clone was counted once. CDR3 in DNA: TGTGCCTGGAAACTAGCGGGAGGGCCTGAAGAGACCCAGTACTTC. Amino acid sequence: CAWKLAGGPEETQYF. The V gene is TRBV30, the J gene TRBJ2-5, with TRBD2 matching 13 bases. The V segment lost 4 bases and the J segment 3 bases; nucleotides outside the gene matches: 5. Germline loops: CDR1 GTSNPN, CDR2 SVGIG (reference sequence). This CDR3 is built from 15 residues.

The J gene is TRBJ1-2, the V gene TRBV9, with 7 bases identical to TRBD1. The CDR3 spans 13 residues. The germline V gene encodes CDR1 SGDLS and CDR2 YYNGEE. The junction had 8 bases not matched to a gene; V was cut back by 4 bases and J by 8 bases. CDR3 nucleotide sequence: TGTGCCAGCAGCCCTCGACAGGGTTGGGGCTACACCTTC. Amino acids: CASSPRQGWGYTF.

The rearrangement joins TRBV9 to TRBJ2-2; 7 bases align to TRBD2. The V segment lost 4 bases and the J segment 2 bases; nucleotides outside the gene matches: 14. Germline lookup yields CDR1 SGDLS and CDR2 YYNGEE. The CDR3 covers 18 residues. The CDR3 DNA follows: TGTGCCAGCAGCCCCTTCCTATCAGCGGGGATAAACACCGGGGAGCTGTTTTTT. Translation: CASSPFLSAGINTGELFF.

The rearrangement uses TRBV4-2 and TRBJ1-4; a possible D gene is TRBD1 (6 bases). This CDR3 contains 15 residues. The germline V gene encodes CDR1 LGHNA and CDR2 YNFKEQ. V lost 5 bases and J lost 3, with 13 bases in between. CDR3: CASSVQGNSNEKLFF. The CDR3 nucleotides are TGTGCCAGCAGCGTACAGGGAAACTCTAATGAAAAACTGTTTTTT.

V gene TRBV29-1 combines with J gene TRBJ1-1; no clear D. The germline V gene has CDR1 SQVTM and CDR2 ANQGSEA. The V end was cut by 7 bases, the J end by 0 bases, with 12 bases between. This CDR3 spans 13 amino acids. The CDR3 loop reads CSAGLSMNTEAFF. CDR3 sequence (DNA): TGCAGCGCAGGACTGTCTATGAACACTGAAGCTTTCTTT.

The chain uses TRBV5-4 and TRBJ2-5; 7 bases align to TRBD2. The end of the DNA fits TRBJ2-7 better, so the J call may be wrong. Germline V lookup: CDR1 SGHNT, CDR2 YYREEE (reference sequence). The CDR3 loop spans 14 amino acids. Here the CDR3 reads CASSLIGGSHEQYF. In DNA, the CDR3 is TGTGCCAGCAGCTTGATCGGGGGGTCCCACGAGCAGTACTTC.

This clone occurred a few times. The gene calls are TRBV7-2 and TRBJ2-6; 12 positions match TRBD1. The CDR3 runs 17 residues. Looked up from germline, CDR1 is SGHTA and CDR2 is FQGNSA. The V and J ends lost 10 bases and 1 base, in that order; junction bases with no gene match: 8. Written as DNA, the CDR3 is TGTGCCAACAACCGGGACAGGGGGCGGTCTGGGGCCAACGTCCTGACTTTC. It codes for CANNRDRGRSGANVLTF.

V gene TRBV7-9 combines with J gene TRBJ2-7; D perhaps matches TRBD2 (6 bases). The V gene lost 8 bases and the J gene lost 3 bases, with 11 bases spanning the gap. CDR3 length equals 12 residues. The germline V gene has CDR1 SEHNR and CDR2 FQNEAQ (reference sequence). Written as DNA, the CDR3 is TGTGCCAGCGGAGGGGACCTCTACGAGCAGTACTTC. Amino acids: CASGGDLYEQYF.

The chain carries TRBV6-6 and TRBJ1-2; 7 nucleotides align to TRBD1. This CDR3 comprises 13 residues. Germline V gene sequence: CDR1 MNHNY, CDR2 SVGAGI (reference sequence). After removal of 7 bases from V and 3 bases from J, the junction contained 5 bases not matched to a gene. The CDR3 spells CASNEGAYYGYTF. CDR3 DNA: TGTGCCAGCAACGAGGGGGCTTACTATGGCTACACCTTC.

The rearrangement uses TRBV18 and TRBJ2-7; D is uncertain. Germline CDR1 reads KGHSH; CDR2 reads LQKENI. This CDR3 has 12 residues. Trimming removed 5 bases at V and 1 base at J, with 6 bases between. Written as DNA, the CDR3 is TGTGCCAGCTCAGCAGGTTCCTACGAGCAGTACTTC. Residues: CASSAGSYEQYF.